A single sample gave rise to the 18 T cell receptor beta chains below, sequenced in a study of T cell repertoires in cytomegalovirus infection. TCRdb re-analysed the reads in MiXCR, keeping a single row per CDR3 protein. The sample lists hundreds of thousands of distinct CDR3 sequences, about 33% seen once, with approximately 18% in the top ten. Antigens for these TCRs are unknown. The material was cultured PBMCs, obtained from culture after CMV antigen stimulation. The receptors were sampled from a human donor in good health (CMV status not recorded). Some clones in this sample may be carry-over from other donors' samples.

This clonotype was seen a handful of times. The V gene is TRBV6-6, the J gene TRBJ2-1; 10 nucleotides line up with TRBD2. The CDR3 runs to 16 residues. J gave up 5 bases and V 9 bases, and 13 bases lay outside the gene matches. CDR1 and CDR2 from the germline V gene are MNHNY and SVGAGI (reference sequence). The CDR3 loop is CASQPSLAGSHNEQFF. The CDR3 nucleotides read TGTGCCAGTCAACCCTCACTAGCGGGAAGCCACAATGAGCAGTTCTTC.

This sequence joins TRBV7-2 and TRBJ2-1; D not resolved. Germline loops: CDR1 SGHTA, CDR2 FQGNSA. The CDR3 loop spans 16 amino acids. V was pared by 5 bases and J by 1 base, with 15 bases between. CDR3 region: CASSQSGGPSYNEQFF. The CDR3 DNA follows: TGTGCCAGCAGCCAATCCGGCGGCCCATCCTACAATGAGCAGTTCTTC.

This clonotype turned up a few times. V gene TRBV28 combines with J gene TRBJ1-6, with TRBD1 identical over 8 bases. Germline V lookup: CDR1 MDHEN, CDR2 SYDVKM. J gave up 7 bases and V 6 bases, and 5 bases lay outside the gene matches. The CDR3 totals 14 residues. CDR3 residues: CASRVDRANSPLHF. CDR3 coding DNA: TGTGCCAGCAGGGTGGACAGGGCCAATTCACCCCTCCACTTT.

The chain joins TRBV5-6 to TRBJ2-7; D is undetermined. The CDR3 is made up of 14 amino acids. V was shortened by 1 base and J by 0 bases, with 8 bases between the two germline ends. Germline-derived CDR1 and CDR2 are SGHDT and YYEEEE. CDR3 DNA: TGTGCCAGCAGCTTGAGCTCTATCTCCTACGAGCAGTACTTC. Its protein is CASSLSSISYEQYF.

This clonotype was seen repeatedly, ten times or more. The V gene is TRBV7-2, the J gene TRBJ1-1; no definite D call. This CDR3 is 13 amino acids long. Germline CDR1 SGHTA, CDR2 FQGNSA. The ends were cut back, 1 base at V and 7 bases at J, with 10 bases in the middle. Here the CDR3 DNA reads TGTGCCAGCAGCTTAGGTCCAGATAATGAAGCTTTCTTT. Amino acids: CASSLGPDNEAFF.

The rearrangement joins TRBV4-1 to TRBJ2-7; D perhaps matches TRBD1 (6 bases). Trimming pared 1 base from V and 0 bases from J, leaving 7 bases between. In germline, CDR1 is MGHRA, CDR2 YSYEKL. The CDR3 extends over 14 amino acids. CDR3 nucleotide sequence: TGCGCCAGCAGCCAAGGACAGGACTCCTACGAGCAGTACTTC. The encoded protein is CASSQGQDSYEQYF.

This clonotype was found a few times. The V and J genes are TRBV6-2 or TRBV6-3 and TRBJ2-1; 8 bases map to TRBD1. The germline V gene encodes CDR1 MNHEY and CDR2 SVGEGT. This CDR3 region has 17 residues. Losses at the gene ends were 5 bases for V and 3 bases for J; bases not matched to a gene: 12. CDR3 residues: CASSPDPPGQVYNEQFF. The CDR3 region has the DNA TGTGCCAGCAGTCCCGATCCCCCGGGACAGGTCTACAATGAGCAGTTCTTC.

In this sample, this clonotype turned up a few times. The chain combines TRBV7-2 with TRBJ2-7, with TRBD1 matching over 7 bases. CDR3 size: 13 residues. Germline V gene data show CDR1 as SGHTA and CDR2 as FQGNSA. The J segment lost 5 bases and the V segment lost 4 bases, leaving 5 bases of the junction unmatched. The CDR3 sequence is CASSSLTGNEQYF. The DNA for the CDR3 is TGTGCCAGCAGCTCGCTGACAGGGAACGAGCAGTACTTC.

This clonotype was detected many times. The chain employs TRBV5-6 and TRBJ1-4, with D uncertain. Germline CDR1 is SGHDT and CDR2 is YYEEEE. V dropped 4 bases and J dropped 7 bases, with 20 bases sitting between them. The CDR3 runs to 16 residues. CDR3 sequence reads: CASSREVDLDLEKLFF. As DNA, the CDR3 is TGTGCCAGCAGCCGCGAGGTGGACCTGGACCTTGAAAAACTGTTTTTT. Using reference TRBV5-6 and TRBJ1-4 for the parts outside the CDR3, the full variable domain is DAGVTQSPTHLIKTRGQQVTLRCSPKSGHDTVSWYQQALGQGPQFIFQYYEEEERQRGNFPDRFSGHQFPNYSSELNVNALLLGDSALYLCASSREVDLDLEKLFFGSGTQLSVL.

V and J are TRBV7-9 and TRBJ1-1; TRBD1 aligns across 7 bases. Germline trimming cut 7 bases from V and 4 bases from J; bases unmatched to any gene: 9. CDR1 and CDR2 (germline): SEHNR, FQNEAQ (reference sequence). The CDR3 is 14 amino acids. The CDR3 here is CASIWDSSGTEAFF. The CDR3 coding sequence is TGTGCCAGCATATGGGACAGCTCCGGCACTGAAGCTTTCTTT.

CDR3 nucleotides: TGCAGTGCTAGAGATCCGCAGGGCTCCTACGAGCAGTACTTC. Translated, it gives CSARDPQGSYEQYF. V gene TRBV20-1 combines with J gene TRBJ2-7; possibly TRBD1 for D (5 bases). The CDR3 runs 14 residues. The V gene's germline CDR1 is DFQATT and CDR2 SNEGSKA (reference sequence). V was pared by 0 bases and J by 0 bases, with 9 bases between.

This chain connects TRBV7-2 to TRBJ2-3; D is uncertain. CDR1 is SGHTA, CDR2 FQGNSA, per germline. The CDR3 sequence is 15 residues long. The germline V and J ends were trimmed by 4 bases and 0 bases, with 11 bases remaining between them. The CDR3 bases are TGTGCCAGCAGCTCCACCCGACCTAGCACAGATACGCAGTATTTT. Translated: CASSSTRPSTDTQYF.

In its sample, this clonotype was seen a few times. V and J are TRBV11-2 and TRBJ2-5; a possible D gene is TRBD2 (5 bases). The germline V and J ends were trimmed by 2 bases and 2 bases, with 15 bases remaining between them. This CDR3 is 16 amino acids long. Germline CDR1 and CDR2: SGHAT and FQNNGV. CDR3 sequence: CASSLSLGSGQETQYF. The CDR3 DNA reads TGTGCCAGCAGCTTATCCCTAGGGAGCGGTCAAGAGACCCAGTACTTC.

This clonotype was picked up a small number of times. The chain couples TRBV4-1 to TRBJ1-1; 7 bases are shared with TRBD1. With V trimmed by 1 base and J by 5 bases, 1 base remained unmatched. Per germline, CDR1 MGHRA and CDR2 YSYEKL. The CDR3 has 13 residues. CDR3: CASSQVQGTEAFF. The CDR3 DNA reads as TGCGCCAGCAGCCAAGTACAGGGGACTGAAGCTTTCTTT.

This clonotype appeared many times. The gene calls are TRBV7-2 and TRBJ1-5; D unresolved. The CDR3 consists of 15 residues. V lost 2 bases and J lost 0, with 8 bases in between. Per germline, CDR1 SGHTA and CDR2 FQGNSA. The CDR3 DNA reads TGTGCCAGCAGCTTATATTACGGTAGCAATCAGCCCCAGCATTTT. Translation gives CASSLYYGSNQPQHF.

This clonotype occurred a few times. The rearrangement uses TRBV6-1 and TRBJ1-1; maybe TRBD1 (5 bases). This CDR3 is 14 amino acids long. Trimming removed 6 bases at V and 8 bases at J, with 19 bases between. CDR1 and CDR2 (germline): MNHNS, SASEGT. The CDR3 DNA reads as TGTGCCAGCAGGGGGTCTCCGGGACCCAAGGAAGCTTTCTTT. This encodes CASRGSPGPKEAFF.

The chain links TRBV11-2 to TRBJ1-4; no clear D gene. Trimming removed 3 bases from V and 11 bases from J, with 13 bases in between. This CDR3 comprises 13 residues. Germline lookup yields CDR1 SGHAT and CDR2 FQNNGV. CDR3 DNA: TGTGCCAGCAGCTTTGAGGCCTTGGGGAAACTGTTTTTT. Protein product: CASSFEALGKLFF.

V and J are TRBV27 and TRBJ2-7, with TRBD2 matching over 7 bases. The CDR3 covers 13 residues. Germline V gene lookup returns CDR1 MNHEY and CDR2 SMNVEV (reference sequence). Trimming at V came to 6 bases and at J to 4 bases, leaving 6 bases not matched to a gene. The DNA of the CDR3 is TGTGCCAGCAGGAGCGGGACTAAGTACGAGCAGTACTTC. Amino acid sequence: CASRSGTKYEQYF.